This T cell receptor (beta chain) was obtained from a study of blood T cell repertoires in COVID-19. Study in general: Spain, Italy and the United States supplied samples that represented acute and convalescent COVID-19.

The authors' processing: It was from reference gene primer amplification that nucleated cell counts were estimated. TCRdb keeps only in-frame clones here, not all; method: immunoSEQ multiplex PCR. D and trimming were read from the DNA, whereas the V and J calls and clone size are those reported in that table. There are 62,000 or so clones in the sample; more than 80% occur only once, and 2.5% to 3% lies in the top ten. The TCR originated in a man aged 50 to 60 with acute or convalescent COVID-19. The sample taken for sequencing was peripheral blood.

CDR3 nucleotides: TGTGCCAGCAGTGCTACATACAGGATCGCCTATGGCTACACCTTC. Its translation is CASSATYRIAYGYTF. The V call is TRBV28, the J call TRBJ1-2; the D gene is possibly TRBD1 (5 bases). Deletions cut 5 bases from V and 4 bases from J, with 17 bases between. Germline-derived CDR1 and CDR2 are MDHEN and SYDVKM. CDR3 length equals 15 residues.